This T cell receptor (beta chain) was profiled in a study of CD8 T cells in ankylosing spondylitis (dated by TCRdb to 2016 to 2017). Regarding the complete study: T cell receptor beta repertoires were profiled in healthy donors and ankylosing spondylitis patients so that disease-linked TCR variants could be found. The full study cohort was made up of about two dozen ankylosing spondylitis patients and around 100 healthy donors. Peripheral blood was sampled, and synovial fluid was also collected from ankylosing spondylitis patients.

What the work shows at the level of the full study, not this receptor alone: Significant enrichment of the disease-linked clones was reported in matched synovial fluid samples from ankylosing spondylitis patients. In peripheral blood, the disease-linked clones were found at relatively low frequencies and had a CD8+ phenotype. Some motif variants were previously reported in synovial fluid and blood of reactive arthritis patients, suggesting common disease-initiation mechanisms. Blood from ankylosing spondylitis patients appeared to be characterized by a TCR beta motif composed of several highly homologous amino acid variants.

At least ten counts were recorded for this clonotype. Which antigen it targets is not known. Within one base of it there is no much larger clone, and no base qualities were kept. Trimming accounts for 3 bases at V and 5 bases at J, while the number of junction bases matched to no gene is 4. CDR1 and CDR2 (SNHLY, FYNNEI) derive from the germline V gene. Taken from cysteine to phenylalanine, the CDR3 has 15 residues. CDR3 DNA only is kept here, 45 bases in frame from base 1. TCRdb shows the sequencer as Illumina HiSeq 2500. TCR beta libraries were prepared by quantitative 5'-RACE with molecular barcodes. Under the source paper's analysis protocol: A new computational method, built on a probabilistic model of VDJ rearrangement, was used to identify disease-linked TCR variants. TCRdb reprocessing: public reads trimmed at Q25 with fastp, clones called with MiXCR, in-frame beta chains kept. CDR3 protein duplicates are merged, each entry listing the most common genes and DNA. TCRdb's processing, not the authors' own work, is the source of the V and J calls. The table for this sample lists under 950,000 distinct CDR3 sequences; under 20% of them were counted only once. Jointly, the top ten make up around 20% of the sample.

Sequencing was done on a sample of blood, either unsorted or a sorted T cell fraction (not recorded which). The chain uses TRBV2 and TRBJ1-6, and TRBD1 matches 7 of the central bases. The clonotype was recovered from a male donor with ankylosing spondylitis. The CDR3 region has the sequence CASSEVQGNNSPLHF. The DNA sequence reads TGTGCCAGCAGTGAGGTACAGGGGAATAATTCACCCCTCCACTTT.